The entry below gives a single T cell receptor (beta chain) sequence along with its context. This sample is part of a study of blood T cell repertoires in COVID-19. Data came from immunoSEQ multiplex PCR; TCRdb stores just in-frame clones and leaves some out. The data show 150,000 to 200,000 clones, about 79% seen once. J gave up 4 bases and V 4 bases, and 5 bases lay outside the gene matches. The CDR3 runs to 14 residues. Germline-derived CDR1 and CDR2 are MDHEN and SYDVKM. Participants' own reports of clinical history determined their cohort assignment. All recovered Cohort 3 donors got two negative PCRs, got clearance, or saw symptom resolution.

The receptor comes from a man aged 50 or older who had recovered from COVID-19. Sample: PBMCs or T cells enriched from blood (not recorded which). V and J are TRBV28 and TRBJ1-2, with 8 bases lining up with TRBD1. CDR3: CASSSGQGPYGYTF. The CDR3 DNA reads as TGTGCCAGCAGTTCTGGACAGGGTCCCTATGGCTACACCTTC.